This T cell receptor beta chain was sequenced during a study of cytomegalovirus exposure and HLA in healthy donors. Primers included in the PCR were 60 Vbeta and 13 Jbeta primers. The assay was immunoSEQ multiplex PCR, and TCRdb's table has in-frame clones only and misses some. The table includes roughly 130,000 clones, 75% to 85% detected once. V was clipped by 6 bases and J by 4 bases, with 9 bases between them. In germline, CDR1 is SNHLY, CDR2 FYNNEI. This CDR3 is built from 12 residues. This clone appeared once. The chain recombines TRBV2 with TRBJ2-5; D perhaps matches TRBD2 (5 bases). This TCR was sampled from a woman in her thirties or forties in good health and CMV-seronegative. The sample taken for sequencing was PBMCs. As DNA, the CDR3 is TGTGCCAGCAGGGAGGACGGAGAGACCCAGTACTTC. Translated: CASREDGETQYF.